These T cell receptor beta chains were read from a single sample in a study of PD-1 blockade in classical Hodgkin lymphoma. TCRdb's table, derived via immunoSEQ multiplex PCR, lists solely in-frame clones and lacks some. The sample lists 41,000 or so clones; 65% to 70% were seen once. The sequencing here drew on peripheral blood mononuclear cells (PBMCs), taken before the fourth cycle of nivolumab. The receptors stem from a human donor with classical Hodgkin lymphoma. Each CDR3 is given with its conserved first and last residue. A D gene is named only where the DNA matches it firmly. Only some rows state a clone size, as once, few, many or a class for expanded clones.

>TRBD1|TRBJ1-2|NA|TRBV6-5|15
CASADRERDFYGYTF
TGTGCCAGCGCGGACAGGGAACGAGATTTCTATGGCTACACCTTC
>NA|TRBJ2-1|few|TRBV5-1|16
CASSPQTRQDLGEQFF
TGCGCCAGCAGCCCACAGACGAGACAGGACTTGGGAGAGCAGTTCTTC
>TRBD1|TRBJ2-5|NA|TRBV15|14
CATSLGGAAETQYF
TGTGCCACCAGCCTAGGGGGCGCCGCAGAGACCCAGTACTTC
>NA|TRBJ2-7|NA|TRBV11-3|13
CASSSASSYEQYF
TGTGCCAGCAGCTCGGCGAGCTCCTACGAGCAGTACTTC
>NA|TRBJ1-5|NA|TRBV27|13
CASSTGRNQPQHF
TGTGCCAGCAGTACAGGGCGGAATCAGCCCCAGCATTTT
>NA|TRBJ2-3|NA|TRBV7-2|13
CASSFASTDTQYF
TGTGCCAGCAGCTTCGCCAGCACAGATACGCAGTATTTT
>NA|TRBJ1-4|NA|TRBV21-1|12
CASPRHFEKLFF
TGTGCCAGCCCAAGGCACTTTGAAAAACTGTTTTTT
>NA|TRBJ1-2|medium-sized|TRBV29-1|11
CSVYGPHGYTF
TGCAGCGTTTATGGACCTCATGGCTACACCTTC
>NA|TRBJ2-1|NA|TRBV5-4|11
CASSLGGQQFF
TGTGCCAGCAGCTTGGGGGGCCAGCAGTTCTTC
>NA|TRBJ2-5|few|TRBV2|14
CASMATLAQETQYF
TGTGCCAGCATGGCGACACTAGCCCAAGAGACCCAGTACTTC
>NA|TRBJ1-1|NA|TRBV7-9|12
CASRVQLSEAFF
TGTGCCAGCAGGGTTCAACTGTCCGAAGCTTTCTTT
>NA|TRBJ2-2|NA|TRBV6-5|15
CASTPGVTRAGELFF
TGTGCCAGCACCCCCGGGGTGACCAGGGCCGGGGAGCTGTTTTTT
>NA|TRBJ2-1|NA|TRBV19|15
CASSIMRGSYNEQFF
TGTGCCAGTAGTATAATGAGGGGATCCTACAATGAGCAGTTCTTC
>TRBD1|TRBJ2-7|NA|TRBV13|13
CASRRQGSYEQYF
TGTGCCAGCAGACGACAGGGGTCCTACGAGCAGTACTTC
>NA|TRBJ2-3|medium-sized|TRBV7-9|14
CATHRDWDTDTQYF
TGTGCCACCCACCGGGACTGGGACACAGATACGCAGTATTTT
>NA|TRBJ1-1|NA|TRBV25-1|15
CASSVSVGLNTEAFF
TGTGCCAGCAGTGTTTCAGTGGGGTTGAACACTGAAGCTTTCTTT
>NA|TRBJ2-3|NA|TRBV6-4|15
CASSDLSSPLDTQYF
TGTGCCAGCAGTGACCTGTCTAGCCCCCTGGATACGCAGTATTTT
>NA|TRBJ2-3|NA|TRBV9|14
CASGGAYGTDTQYF
TGTGCCAGCGGGGGGGCCTACGGAACAGATACGCAGTATTTT
>NA|TRBJ2-1|NA|TRBV18|17
CASSPQGTHGGDDEQFF
TGTGCCAGCTCACCCCAAGGGACCCACGGCGGGGACGATGAGCAGTTCTTC
>NA|TRBJ2-7|NA|TRBV13|12
CASSSGEYEQYF
TGTGCCAGCAGCTCAGGAGAATACGAGCAGTACTTC
>NA|TRBJ2-1|NA|TRBV27|14
CASSITGLDGEQFF
TGTGCCAGCAGTATCACGGGACTCGATGGTGAGCAGTTCTTC
>NA|TRBJ1-3|few|TRBV15|15
CATSRDRGFGNTIYF
TGTGCCACCAGCAGAGATCGAGGGTTTGGAAACACCATATATTTT
>NA|TRBJ2-7|NA|TRBV4-3|13
CASSQDLRAEQYF
TGCGCCAGCAGCCAAGATCTCAGGGCCGAGCAGTACTTC
>NA|TRBJ2-7|few|TRBV6-6|13
CASSDGPSHEQYF
TGTGCCAGTTCCGATGGTCCGTCGCACGAGCAGTACTTC
>NA|TRBJ1-1|NA|TRBV7-3|14
CASSLGAVNTEAFF
TGTGCCAGCAGCTTGGGGGCCGTGAACACTGAAGCTTTCTTT
>NA|TRBJ2-2|once|TRBV2|16
CASSVQGLGNTGELFF
TGTGCCAGCAGTGTTCAGGGATTGGGGAACACCGGGGAGCTGTTTTTT
>TRBD1|TRBJ1-3|NA|TRBV7-2|16
CASSLHSRQGADTIYF
TGTGCCAGCAGCTTACATTCCCGTCAGGGGGCAGACACCATATATTTT
>TRBD1|TRBJ1-6|NA|TRBV15|15
CATRTGGYRNSPLHF
TGTGCCACCAGGACAGGGGGCTATCGTAATTCACCCCTCCACTTT
>NA|TRBJ1-2|NA|TRBV5-5|15
CASSLYRGSDYGYTF
TGTGCCAGCAGCCTTTACCGAGGGTCCGACTATGGCTACACCTTC
>NA|TRBJ2-7|NA|TRBV15|12
CATRGQTDEQYF
TGTGCCACCAGGGGTCAGACCGACGAGCAGTACTTC
>NA|TRBJ1-6|NA|TRBV4-3|15
CASSLGAANNSPLHF
TGCGCCAGCAGCCTTGGGGCTGCCAATAATTCACCCCTCCACTTT
>NA|TRBJ2-1|NA|TRBV29-1|12
CSVEYSASEQFF
TGCAGCGTTGAATATAGCGCGAGTGAGCAGTTCTTC
>NA|TRBJ1-2|NA|TRBV6-6|15
CASSYNADRFTSYTF
TGTGCCAGCAGTTACAATGCTGACCGATTCACGAGCTACACCTTC
>NA|TRBJ2-7|few|TRBV9|13
CASSVWGENEQYF
TGTGCCAGCAGCGTTTGGGGGGAGAACGAGCAGTACTTC
>TRBD2|TRBJ2-3|NA|TRBV7-9|16
CASSLLAGATTDTQYF
TGTGCCAGCAGCCTACTAGCGGGGGCTACCACAGATACGCAGTATTTT
>NA|TRBJ2-3|NA|TRBV28|16
CASSLRAGLDSDTQYF
TGTGCCAGCAGTTTAAGGGCGGGGTTGGATTCAGATACGCAGTATTTT
>TRBD1|TRBJ1-6|NA|TRBV6-1|16
CASSELRQGRNSPLHF
TGTGCCAGCAGTGAATTAAGACAGGGAAGAAATTCACCCCTCCACTTT
>NA|TRBJ1-2|NA|TRBV4-3|15
CASSQDPQGRDGYTF
TGCGCCAGCAGCCAAGACCCGCAGGGCCGGGATGGCTACACCTTC
>TRBD1|TRBJ1-1|few|TRBV9|14
CASSVGRGLTEAFF
TGTGCCAGCAGCGTGGGCAGGGGGCTGACTGAAGCTTTCTTT
>NA|TRBJ2-1|few|TRBV2|15
CASSEEGPGNNEQFF
TGTGCCAGCAGTGAAGAAGGCCCAGGGAACAATGAGCAGTTCTTC